This note documents a single T cell receptor (beta chain) sequence. In germline, CDR1 is MDHEN, CDR2 SYDVKM. The CDR3 extends over 11 amino acids. Trimming at V came to 7 bases and at J to 11 bases, leaving 6 bases not matched to a gene. The source of the sample is a study of blood T cell repertoires in COVID-19. Study overall: T cells, B-cell-depleted T cells, or PBMCs provided the cDNA or gDNA that served as material.

Generated by immunoSEQ multiplex PCR, the TCRdb table keeps only in-frame clones and is missing some. Seen here are 120,000 to 150,000 clones, 80% to 90% observed once, and the top ten hold 35% to 40%. This chain uses TRBV28 with TRBJ1-1; 8 positions agree with TRBD1. Sample: peripheral blood. This TCR derives from a human donor in a cohort sampled during active COVID-19. The CDR3, as DNA: TGTGCCAGCACCTCGGACAGGGCGGCTTTCTTT. This codes for CASTSDRAAFF.